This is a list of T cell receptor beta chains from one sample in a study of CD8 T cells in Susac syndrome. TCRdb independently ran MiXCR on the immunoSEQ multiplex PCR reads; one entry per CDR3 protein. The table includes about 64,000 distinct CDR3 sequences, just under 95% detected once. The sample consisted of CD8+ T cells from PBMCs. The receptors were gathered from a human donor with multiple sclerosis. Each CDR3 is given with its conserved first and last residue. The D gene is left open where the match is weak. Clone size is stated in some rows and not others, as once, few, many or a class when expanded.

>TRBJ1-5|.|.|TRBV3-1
TGTGCCAGCGGGGGGGGAAATCAGCCCCAGCATTTT
CASGGGNQPQHF
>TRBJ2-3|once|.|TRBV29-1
TGCAGCGTTGGTCCCAGGGAAACTAGCACAGATACGCAGTATTTT
CSVGPRETSTDTQYF
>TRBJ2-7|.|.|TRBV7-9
TGTGCCAGCAGCTTACGTCCAGGGCTCTACGAGCAGTACTTC
CASSLRPGLYEQYF
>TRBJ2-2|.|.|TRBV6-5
TGTGCCAGCAGTTACTTTCCAGGGGGGACCACCGGGGAGCTGTTTTTT
CASSYFPGGTTGELFF
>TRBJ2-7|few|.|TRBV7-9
TGTGCCAGCAGCTTAGTCGCCGGTACCTACGAGCAGTACTTC
CASSLVAGTYEQYF
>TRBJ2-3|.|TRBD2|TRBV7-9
TGTGCCAGCAGCTTCCCGCTTGGGAAGCGGGAGTATTCAGATACGCAGTATTTT
CASSFPLGKREYSDTQYF
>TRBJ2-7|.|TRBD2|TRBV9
TGTGCCAGCAGCGGTGCTAGCGGGGGGGGTTACGAGCAGTACTTC
CASSGASGGGYEQYF
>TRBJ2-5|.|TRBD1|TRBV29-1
TGCAGCGTTGAGTCGACAGGGGATGGGGAGACCCAGTACTTC
CSVESTGDGETQYF
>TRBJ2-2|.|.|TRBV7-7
TGTGCTAGCAGCCGAGGACAAGCCACCGGGGAGCTGTTTTTT
CASSRGQATGELFF
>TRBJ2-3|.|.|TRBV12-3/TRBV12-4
TGTGCCAGCAACGGGGCCGGTGGCGATACGCAGTATTTT
CASNGAGGDTQYF
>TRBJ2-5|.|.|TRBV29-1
TGCAGCGTTGAAGATAGAACGGGGGAGACCCAGTACTTC
CSVEDRTGETQYF
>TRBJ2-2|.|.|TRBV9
TGTGCCAGCAGCTCGAGCCGTCAGGACCTAAACACCGGGGAGCTGTTTTTT
CASSSSRQDLNTGELFF
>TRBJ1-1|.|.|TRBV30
TGTGCCTGGACGGGACAGAACACTGAAGCTTTCTTT
CAWTGQNTEAFF
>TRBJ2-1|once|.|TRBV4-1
TGCGCCAGCAGCCAAGATACGACAGTTGCCTACAATGAGCAGTTCTTC
CASSQDTTVAYNEQFF
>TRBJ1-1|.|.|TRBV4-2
TGTGCCAGCAGCCAACAGAGATTGAACACTGAAGCTTTCTTT
CASSQQRLNTEAFF
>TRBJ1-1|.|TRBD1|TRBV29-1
TGCAGCGTTAAAGGGACAGGGGCGGACACTGAAGCTTTCTTT
CSVKGTGADTEAFF
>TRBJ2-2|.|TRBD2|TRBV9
TGTGCCAGCAGCGTAGCCGATACTAGCGCGTACGGGGAGCTGTTTTTT
CASSVADTSAYGELFF
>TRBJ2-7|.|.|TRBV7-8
TGTGCCAGCAGCCTATCGGGGTTGGGGAAGGGCGAGCAGTACTTC
CASSLSGLGKGEQYF
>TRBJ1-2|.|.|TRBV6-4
TGTGCCAGCAGTGACTCGGGCTTAGGAGGCTACACCTTC
CASSDSGLGGYTF
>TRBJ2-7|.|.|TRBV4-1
TGCGCCAGCAGCCAAGCGGATGGGGTGTACGAGCAGTACTTC
CASSQADGVYEQYF
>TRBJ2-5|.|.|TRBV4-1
TGCGCCAGCAGCCAGATAGGGGGGCAAGAGACCCAGTACTTC
CASSQIGGQETQYF
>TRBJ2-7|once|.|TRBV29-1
TGCAGCGTTCACGGTGAGGGATCCTACGAGCAGTACTTC
CSVHGEGSYEQYF
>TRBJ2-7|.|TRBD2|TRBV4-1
TGCGCCAGCAGCCAAGCGGCGGGAGCAACCTACGAGCAGTACTTC
CASSQAAGATYEQYF
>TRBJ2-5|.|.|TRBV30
TGTGCCTGGAGTTCAGGTGGTGGACTCCAAGAGACCCAGTACTTC
CAWSSGGGLQETQYF
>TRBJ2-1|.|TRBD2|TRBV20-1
TGCAGTGCTAGAGATTTCCAGCGGGAGGCCTCCTACAATGAGCAGTTCTTC
CSARDFQREASYNEQFF
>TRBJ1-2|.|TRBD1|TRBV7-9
TGTGCCAGCAGCTTACGAGGACAGGGCCGGAGAAAGTTC
CASSLRGQGRRKF
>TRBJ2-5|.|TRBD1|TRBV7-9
TGTGCCAGCAGCTCGACAGGGGGCTCAGAGACCCAGTACTTC
CASSSTGGSETQYF
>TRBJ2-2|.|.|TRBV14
TGTGCCAGCAGCCAAGTATCCACGAACACCGGGGAGCTGTTTTTT
CASSQVSTNTGELFF
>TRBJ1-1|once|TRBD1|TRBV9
TGTGCCAGCAGCGAGACAGGGGTAAACACTGAAGCTTTCTTT
CASSETGVNTEAFF
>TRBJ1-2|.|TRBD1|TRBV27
TGTGCCAGCAGTACGACGGGGACAGCGTCTACCTTC
CASSTTGTASTF
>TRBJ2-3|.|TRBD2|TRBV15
TGTGCCACCAGCAGAGAGACTAGCACCGCAGATACGCAGTATTTT
CATSRETSTADTQYF
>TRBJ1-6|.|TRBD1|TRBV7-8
TGTGCCAGCAGCCTCTATCCGTTAGCCCTGGGCAGGGGGGTTGATTCACCCCTCCACTTT
CASSLYPLALGRGVDSPLHF
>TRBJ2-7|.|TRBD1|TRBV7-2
TGTGCCAGCAGCTTTTATGGGACAGGGGGCACGTACGAGCAGTACTTC
CASSFYGTGGTYEQYF
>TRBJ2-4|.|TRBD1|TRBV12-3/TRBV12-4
TGTGCCAGCACCCGATTCCAGGGGGCGAACATTCAGTACTTC
CASTRFQGANIQYF
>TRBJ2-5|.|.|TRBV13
TGTGCCAGCAGCTTCCGAGGGGAAGAGACCCAGTACTTC
CASSFRGEETQYF
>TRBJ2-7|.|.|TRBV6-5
TGTGCCAGCAGTCGGGACACCGCCACCTACGAGCAGTACTTC
CASSRDTATYEQYF
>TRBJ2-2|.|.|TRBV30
TGTGCCTGGAGTGTATCAGTTTCCGGGGAGCTGTTTTTT
CAWSVSVSGELFF
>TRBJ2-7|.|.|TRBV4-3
TGCGCCAGCAGCCAAGACCAGGGTACCGCCTACGAGCAGTACTTC
CASSQDQGTAYEQYF
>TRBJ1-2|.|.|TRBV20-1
TGCAGTGCTAGAGAAACCGGGGCGAACTATGGCTACACCTTC
CSARETGANYGYTF
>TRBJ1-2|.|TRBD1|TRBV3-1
TGTGCCAGCACCTCCCGGGACAGCCCAGTGAACGGCTACACCTTC
CASTSRDSPVNGYTF
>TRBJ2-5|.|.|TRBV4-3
TGCGCCAGCAGCCAAGATGAGGGGCGCTTAGAGACCCAGTACTTC
CASSQDEGRLETQYF
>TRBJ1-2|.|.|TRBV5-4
TGTGCCAGCAGCGGAGCGGGGGCGCGGGGCTACACCTTC
CASSGAGARGYTF
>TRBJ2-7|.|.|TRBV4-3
TGCGCCAGCAGCCAAGAACCCGGACCGAGCTACGAGCAGTACTTC
CASSQEPGPSYEQYF
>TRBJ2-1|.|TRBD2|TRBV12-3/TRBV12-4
TGTGCCAGCCTTACTAGCGGGCCTTACAATGAGCAGTTCTTC
CASLTSGPYNEQFF
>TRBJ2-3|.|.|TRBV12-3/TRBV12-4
TGTGCCAGCAGTTTTGCCGGGACAACTTTAGATACGCAGTATTTT
CASSFAGTTLDTQYF
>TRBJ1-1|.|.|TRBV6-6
TGTGCCAGCAGAGAGGGTGACACTGAAGCTTTCTTT
CASREGDTEAFF
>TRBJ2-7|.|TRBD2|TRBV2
TGTGCCAGCAGTGAGACTAGCGGGGGGCCCTACGAGCAGTACTTC
CASSETSGGPYEQYF
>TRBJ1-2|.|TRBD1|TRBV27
TGTGCCAGCAGCCACCCGGGGACGGGACAGGGCACCTACACCTTC
CASSHPGTGQGTYTF
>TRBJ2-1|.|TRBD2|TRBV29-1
TGCAGCGTAGTGGGACTAGCGGGAGAAAGGTACAATGAGCAGTTCTTC
CSVVGLAGERYNEQFF
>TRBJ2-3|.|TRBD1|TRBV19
TGTGCCAGTAGTGACAGGGGCCCAGATACGCAGTATTTT
CASSDRGPDTQYF
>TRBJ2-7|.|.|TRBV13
TGTGCCAGCAGCTTAGGGAACAACTACGAGCAGTACTTC
CASSLGNNYEQYF
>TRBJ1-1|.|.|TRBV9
TGTGCCAGCAGCTCGACAGGTGCGACTGAAGCTTTCTTT
CASSSTGATEAFF
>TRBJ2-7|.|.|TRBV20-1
TGCAGTGCTAGTCGTGCGGGGACGAACTCCTACGAGCAGTACTTC
CSASRAGTNSYEQYF
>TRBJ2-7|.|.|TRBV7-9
TGTGCCAGCAGCTTAGCCCTCGAGCAGTACTTC
CASSLALEQYF
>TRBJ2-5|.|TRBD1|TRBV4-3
TGCGCCAGCAGCCAAGATCCGACAGGGGGGGGAGAGACCCAGTACTTC
CASSQDPTGGGETQYF
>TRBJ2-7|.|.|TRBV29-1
TGCAGCGTCCGACAGGGAGGCTACGAGCAGTACTTC
CSVRQGGYEQYF
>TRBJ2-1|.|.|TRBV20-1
TGCAGTGCTACAATGCCCGGGAACGACCGGTTCTACAATGAGCAGTTCTTC
CSATMPGNDRFYNEQFF
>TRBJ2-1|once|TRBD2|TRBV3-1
TGTGCCAGCAGCCCGAGCGGACTAGCGGGGGATGAGCAGTTCTTC
CASSPSGLAGDEQFF
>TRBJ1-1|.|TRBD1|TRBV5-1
TGCGCCAGCAGCCGTGCCGGGGACAGGGGAATTGAAGCTTTCTTT
CASSRAGDRGIEAFF
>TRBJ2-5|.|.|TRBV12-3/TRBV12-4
TGTGCCAGCAGTTTTTGGCAGGGACTCCAAGAGACCCAGTACTTC
CASSFWQGLQETQYF